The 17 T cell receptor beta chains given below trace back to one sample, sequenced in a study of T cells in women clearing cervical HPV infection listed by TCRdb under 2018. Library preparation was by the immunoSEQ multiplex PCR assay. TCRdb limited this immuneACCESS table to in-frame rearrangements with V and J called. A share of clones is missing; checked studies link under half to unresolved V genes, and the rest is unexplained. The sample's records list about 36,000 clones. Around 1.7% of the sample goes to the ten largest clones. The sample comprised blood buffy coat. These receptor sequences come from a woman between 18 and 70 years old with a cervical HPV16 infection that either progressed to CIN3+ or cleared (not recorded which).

The sequenced part of the CDR3 DNA is TGTGCCAAAACAGAGATCATGAACACTGAA. Amino acids: CAKTEIMNTE. The whole CDR3 protein is CAKTEIMNTEAFF. The chain recombines TRBV7-9 with TRBJ1-1; D gene uncertain. From the germline J gene comes the end of the CDR3, since the read stops 3 residues before it. This CDR3 region has 13 residues. The V end was cut by 10 bases, the J end by 0 bases, with 12 bases between. Per the germline V gene, CDR1 is SEHNR and CDR2 is FQNEAQ (reference sequence).

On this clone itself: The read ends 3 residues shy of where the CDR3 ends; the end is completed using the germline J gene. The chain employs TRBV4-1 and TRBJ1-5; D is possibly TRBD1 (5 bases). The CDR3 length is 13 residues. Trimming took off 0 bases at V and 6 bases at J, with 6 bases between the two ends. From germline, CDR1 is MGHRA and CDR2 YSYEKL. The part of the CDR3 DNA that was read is TGCGCCAGCAGCCAAGATCAGGGTCAGCCC. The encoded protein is CASSQDQGQP. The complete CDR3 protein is CASSQDQGQPQHF.

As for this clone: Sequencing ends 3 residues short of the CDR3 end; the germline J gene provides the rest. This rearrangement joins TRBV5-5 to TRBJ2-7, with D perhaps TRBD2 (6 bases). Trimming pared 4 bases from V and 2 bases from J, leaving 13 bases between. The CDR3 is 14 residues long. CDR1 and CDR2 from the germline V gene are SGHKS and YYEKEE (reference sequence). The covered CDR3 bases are TGTGCCAGCAGCCCCTACGGGGGTACCTACGAG. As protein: CASSPYGGTYE. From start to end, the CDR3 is CASSPYGGTYEQYF.

The chain's CDR3 is CAWSGAGYEQYF. The CDR3 bases that were read are TGTGCCTGGAGTGGTGCAGGGTACGAG. The chain combines TRBV30 with TRBJ2-7; TRBD1 might be the D (5 bases). The CDR3 end lies 3 residues beyond the end of the read and is filled in from the germline J gene. The CDR3 length is 12 residues. Germline values: CDR1 GTSNPN, CDR2 SVGIG (reference sequence). V lost 1 base, J lost 4 bases, and 8 bases lay in between.

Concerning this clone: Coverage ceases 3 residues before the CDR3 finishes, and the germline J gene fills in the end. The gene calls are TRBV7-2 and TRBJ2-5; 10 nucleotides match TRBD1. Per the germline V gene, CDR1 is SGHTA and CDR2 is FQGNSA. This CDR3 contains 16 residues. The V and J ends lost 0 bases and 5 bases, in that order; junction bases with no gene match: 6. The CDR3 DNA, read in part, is TGTGCCAGCAGCTTAGCGGGGACAGGGGTCCGGGAGACC. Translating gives CASSLAGTGVRET. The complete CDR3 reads CASSLAGTGVRETQYF.

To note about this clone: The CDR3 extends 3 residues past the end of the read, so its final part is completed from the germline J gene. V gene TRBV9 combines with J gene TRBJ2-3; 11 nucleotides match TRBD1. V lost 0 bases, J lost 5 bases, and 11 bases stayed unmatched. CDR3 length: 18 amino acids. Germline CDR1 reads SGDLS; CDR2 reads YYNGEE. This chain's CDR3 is CASSVAPDRDRGRDTQYF. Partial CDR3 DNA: TGTGCCAGCAGCGTAGCGCCCGACCGGGACAGGGGGAGAGATACG. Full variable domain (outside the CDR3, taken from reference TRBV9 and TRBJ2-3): DSGVTQTPKHLITATGQRVTLRCSPRSGDLSVYWYQQSLDQGLQFLIQYYNGEERAKGNILERFSAQQFPDLHSELNLSSLELGDSALYFCASSVAPDRDRGRDTQYFGPGTRLTVL.

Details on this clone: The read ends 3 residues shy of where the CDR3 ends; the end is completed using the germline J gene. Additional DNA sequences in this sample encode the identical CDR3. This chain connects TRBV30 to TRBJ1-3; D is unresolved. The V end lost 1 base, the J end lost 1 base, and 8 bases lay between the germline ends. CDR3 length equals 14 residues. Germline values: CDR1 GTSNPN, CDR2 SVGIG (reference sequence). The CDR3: CAWSGLGSGNTIYF. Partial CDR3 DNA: TGTGCCTGGAGTGGTTTAGGGTCTGGAAACACC.

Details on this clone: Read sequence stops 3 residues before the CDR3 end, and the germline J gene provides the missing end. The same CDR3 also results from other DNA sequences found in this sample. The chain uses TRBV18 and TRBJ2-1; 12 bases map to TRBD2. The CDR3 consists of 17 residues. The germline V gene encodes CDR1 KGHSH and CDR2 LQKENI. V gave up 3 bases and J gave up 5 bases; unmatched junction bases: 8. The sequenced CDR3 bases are TGTGCCAGCTCACCCCAGACTAGCGGGGGACCCGACAATGAG. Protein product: CASSPQTSGGPDNE. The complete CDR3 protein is CASSPQTSGGPDNEQFF.

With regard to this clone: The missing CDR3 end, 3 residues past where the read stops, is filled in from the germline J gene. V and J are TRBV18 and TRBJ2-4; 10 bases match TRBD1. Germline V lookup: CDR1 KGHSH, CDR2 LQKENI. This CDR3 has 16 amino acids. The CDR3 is CASSPTRQGATDGQYF. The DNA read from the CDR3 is TGTGCCAGCTCACCAACCCGACAGGGGGCCACGGATGGT.

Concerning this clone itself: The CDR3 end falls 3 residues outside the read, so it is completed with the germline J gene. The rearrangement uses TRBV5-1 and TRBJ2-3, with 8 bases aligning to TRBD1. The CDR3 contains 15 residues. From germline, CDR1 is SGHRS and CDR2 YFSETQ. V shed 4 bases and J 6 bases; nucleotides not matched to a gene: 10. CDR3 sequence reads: CASSLGTGRDDTQYF. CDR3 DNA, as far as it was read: TGCGCCAGCAGCCTAGGGACAGGCAGGGACGATACG.

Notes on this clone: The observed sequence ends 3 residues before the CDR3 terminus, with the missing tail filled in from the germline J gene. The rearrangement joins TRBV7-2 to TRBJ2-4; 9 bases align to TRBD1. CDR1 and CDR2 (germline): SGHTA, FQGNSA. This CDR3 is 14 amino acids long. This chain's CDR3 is CASSPQQGAGGQYF. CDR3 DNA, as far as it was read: TGTGCCAGCAGCCCACAACAGGGGGCTGGTGGT.

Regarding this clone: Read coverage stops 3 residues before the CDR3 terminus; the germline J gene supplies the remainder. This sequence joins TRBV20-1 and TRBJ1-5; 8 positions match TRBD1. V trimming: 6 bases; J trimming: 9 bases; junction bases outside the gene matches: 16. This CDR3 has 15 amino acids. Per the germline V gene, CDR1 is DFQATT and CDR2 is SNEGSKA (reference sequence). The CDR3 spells CSAGEGQGGFGPQHF. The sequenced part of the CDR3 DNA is TGCAGTGCCGGCGAAGGACAGGGTGGATTCGGGCCC.

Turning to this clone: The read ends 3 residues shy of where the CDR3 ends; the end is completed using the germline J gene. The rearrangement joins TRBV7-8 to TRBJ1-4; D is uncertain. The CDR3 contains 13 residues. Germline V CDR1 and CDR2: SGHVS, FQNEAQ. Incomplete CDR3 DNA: TGTGCCAGCAGCTTAGGGACTAATTCACCA. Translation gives CASSLGTNSP. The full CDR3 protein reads CASSLGTNSPLFF.

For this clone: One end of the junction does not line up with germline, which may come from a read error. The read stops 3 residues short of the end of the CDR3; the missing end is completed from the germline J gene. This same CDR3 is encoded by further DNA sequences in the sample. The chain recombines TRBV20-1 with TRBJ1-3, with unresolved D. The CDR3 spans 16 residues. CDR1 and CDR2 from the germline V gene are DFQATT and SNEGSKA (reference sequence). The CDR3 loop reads CSARASGVSSGNTIYF. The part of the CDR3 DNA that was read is TGCAGTGCTAGAGCCTCAGGTGTTTCGTCTGGAAACACG.

CDR3 DNA (partial): TGCAGTGCTAGAGGAAAGGGGGCGAGCACCGGGGAG. This sequence encodes CSARGKGASTGE. The entire CDR3 sequence reads CSARGKGASTGELFF. The gene calls are TRBV20-1 and TRBJ2-2, with TRBD1 matching 7 bases. The read falls 3 residues short of the CDR3 end, and the missing part is taken from the germline J gene. CDR1 and CDR2 from the germline V gene are DFQATT and SNEGSKA (reference sequence). The J segment lost 4 bases and the V segment lost 1 base, leaving 6 bases of the junction unmatched. This CDR3 contains 15 residues.

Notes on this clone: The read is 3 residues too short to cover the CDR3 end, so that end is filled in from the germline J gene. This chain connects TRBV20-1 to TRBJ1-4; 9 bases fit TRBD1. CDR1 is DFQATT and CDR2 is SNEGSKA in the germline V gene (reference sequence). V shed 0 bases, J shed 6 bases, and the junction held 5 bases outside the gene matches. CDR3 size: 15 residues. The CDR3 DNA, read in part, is TGCAGTGCTAGAGATACAGGGGGCAATTATGAAAAA. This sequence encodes CSARDTGGNYEK. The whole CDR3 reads CSARDTGGNYEKLFF.

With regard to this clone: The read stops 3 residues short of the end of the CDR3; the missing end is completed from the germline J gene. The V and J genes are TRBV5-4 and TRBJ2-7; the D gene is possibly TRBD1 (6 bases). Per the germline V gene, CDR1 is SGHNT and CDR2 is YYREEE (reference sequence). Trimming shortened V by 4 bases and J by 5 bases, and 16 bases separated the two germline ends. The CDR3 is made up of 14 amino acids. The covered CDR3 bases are TGTGCCAGCAGCCCTAGGGCAGGGGACAACGAG. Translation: CASSPRAGDNE. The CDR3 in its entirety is CASSPRAGDNEQYF.